These 15 T cell receptor beta chains share one sample of origin, sequenced in a study of regulatory T cells in long-lasting Graves disease. Noted time point: newly diagnosed GD, antithyroid drugs for less than 3 months. The TCR library was prepared using RNA isolated from PBMCs. Arm-PCR of CDR3 regions and iRepertoire HTBI primers were the basis on which TCR beta libraries were built. A single record per CDR3 protein comes from TCRdb applying MiXCR to the multiplex PCR reads. The table shows 550,000 to 600,000 distinct CDR3 sequences, with roughly 16% occurring only once. These same data were also listed under a study on T cells in Graves' hyperthyroidism and ophthalmopathy.

The specimen was peripheral blood mononuclear cells (PBMCs), collected at new diagnosis, from a patient treated with antithyroid drugs. The receptor source for this set is a young man with Graves disease.

The chain carries TRBV7-9 and TRBJ2-7; no firm D call. The CDR3 is 12 amino acids. V was clipped by 5 bases and J by 5 bases, with 10 bases between them. Germline lookup yields CDR1 SEHNR and CDR2 FQNEAQ (reference sequence). CDR3 bases: TGTGCCAGCAGCCTCCTAATCAACGAGCAGTACTTC. The encoded protein is CASSLLINEQYF.

This clonotype was seen just once. The rearrangement joins TRBV4-1 to TRBJ2-7; 7 nucleotides line up with TRBD2. This CDR3 comprises 17 residues. V shed 4 bases, J shed 1 base, and the junction held 13 bases outside the gene matches. Germline V gene data show CDR1 as MGHRA and CDR2 as YSYEKL. The CDR3 nucleotides are TGCGCCAGCAGCCGGGCCTCTCTAGCGGCCGGTTCCTACGAGCAGTACTTC. It is translated as CASSRASLAAGSYEQYF.

J is TRBJ2-7 and V is TRBV19; 11 nucleotides agree with TRBD2. Germline values: CDR1 LNHDA, CDR2 SQIVND (reference sequence). With V trimmed by 6 bases and J by 6 bases, 4 bases remained unmatched. CDR3 length equals 13 residues. The CDR3, as DNA: TGTGCCAGTAGCATAACTAGCGGGGGCGAGCAGTACTTC. Protein: CASSITSGGEQYF.

J is TRBJ1-2 and V is TRBV29-1; 9 positions match TRBD1. V shed 7 bases and J 4 bases; nucleotides not matched to a gene: 10. Germline CDR1 SQVTM, CDR2 ANQGSEA. CDR3 length equals 14 residues. CDR3 nucleotide sequence: TGCAGCGATCTATGGACAGGGGATCCCTATGGCTACACCTTC. This gives the protein CSDLWTGDPYGYTF.

The chain couples TRBV2 to TRBJ1-5; TRBD1 agrees at 7 bases. The V gene end was trimmed by 4 bases and the J gene end by 6 bases; junction bases not matched to a gene: 6. The CDR3 runs 14 residues. The germline V gene encodes CDR1 SNHLY and CDR2 FYNNEI. The CDR3 here is CASSAATGSQPQHF. The CDR3 DNA reads TGTGCCAGCAGTGCTGCGACAGGGAGTCAGCCCCAGCATTTT.

This clonotype was recorded at least ten times. This chain connects TRBV3-1 to TRBJ2-1, with D unclear. CDR1 and CDR2 from the germline V gene are LGHDT and YNNKEL (reference sequence). Trimming cost V 1 base and J 7 bases, with 8 bases left between them. The CDR3 length is 13 residues. The CDR3 bases are TGTGCCAGCAGCCAAGTTCCACAAAATGAGCAGTTCTTC. This sequence encodes CASSQVPQNEQFF.

This clonotype appeared many times. The chain recombines TRBV10-3 with TRBJ1-2; 8 bases agree with TRBD1. Unmatched junction bases numbered 5, after V lost 3 bases and J lost 2 bases. Germline V gives CDR1 ENHRY, CDR2 SYGVKD. This CDR3 is built from 15 residues. The chain's CDR3 is CAISDGGQANYGYTF. The CDR3 nucleotides are TGTGCCATCAGTGACGGGGGACAGGCAAACTATGGCTACACCTTC.

This clonotype was counted ten times or more. This sequence joins TRBV27 and TRBJ2-7, with TRBD2 matching 8 bases. CDR3 length: 15 residues. CDR1 is MNHEY and CDR2 is SMNVEV in the germline V gene (reference sequence). Trimming took 6 bases from V and 0 from J; bases not matched to a gene: 7. The CDR3 loop reads CASSLATSGSYEQYF. The CDR3 coding sequence is TGTGCCAGCAGCTTGGCCACTAGCGGCTCCTACGAGCAGTACTTC.

This clonotype was picked up many times. V is TRBV7-8 and J is TRBJ1-1, with D maybe TRBD1 (5 bases). V gave up 5 bases and J gave up 11 bases, with 24 bases separating them. The CDR3 is 15 amino acids. The germline V gene has CDR1 SGHVS and CDR2 FQNEAQ. The CDR3 reads CASSLIGGSPGGAFF. CDR3 DNA: TGTGCCAGCAGCCTCATAGGAGGGTCCCCGGGGGGTGCTTTCTTT.

The rearrangement links TRBV30 to TRBJ1-2; 8 nucleotides match TRBD1. Losses at the gene ends were 6 bases for V and 4 bases for J; bases not matched to a gene: 4. The CDR3 loop spans 12 amino acids. Per the germline V gene, CDR1 is GTSNPN and CDR2 is SVGIG (reference sequence). CDR3 nucleotides: TGTGCCTGTGACAGGGGCCTCTATGGCTACACCTTC. The encoded protein is CACDRGLYGYTF.

The chain recombines TRBV10-3 with TRBJ2-5; maybe TRBD2 (6 bases). V lost 6 bases to trimming and J lost 5 bases, with 16 bases between them. The CDR3 is 14 amino acids. Germline V lookup: CDR1 ENHRY, CDR2 SYGVKD. The CDR3 nucleotides read TGTGCCATCAGGCCTTCTCAGCGGGCGGAGACCCAGTACTTC. Translated: CAIRPSQRAETQYF.

This clonotype came up many times. The chain recombines TRBV5-1 with TRBJ1-1; TRBD1 matches 8 bases. Trimming removed 5 bases from V and 5 bases from J; junction bases left unmatched: 11. The CDR3 is made up of 15 amino acids. Germline V lookup: CDR1 SGHRS, CDR2 YFSETQ. In DNA, the CDR3 is TGCGCCAGCAGATGGAACCCCAGGGGGCGGACTGAAGCTTTCTTT. Protein sequence: CASRWNPRGRTEAFF.

The rearrangement joins TRBV7-3 to TRBJ2-7; 9 bases are a match to TRBD2. The V and J ends lost 0 bases and 6 bases, in that order; junction bases with no gene match: 9. The CDR3 covers 16 residues. The germline gives CDR1 SGHTA, CDR2 FQGTGA. The CDR3 nucleotides read TGTGCCAGCAGCTTAACTCAGCGGGAGGCCCTCCGCGAGCAGTACTTC. It translates to CASSLTQREALREQYF.

In the case of this clonotype: Just one base apart from a much larger clone, this may be a read error. The rearrangement joins TRBV7-6 to TRBJ2-2; TRBD2 matches at 11 bases. The CDR3 spans 15 residues. Germline CDR1 reads SGHVS; CDR2 reads FNYEAQ. After removal of 5 bases from V and 3 bases from J, the junction contained 2 bases not matched to a gene. In nucleotides, the CDR3 is TGTGCCAGCAGCCAGACTAGCGGGGACACCGGGGAGCTGTTTTTT. Translated, it gives CASSQTSGDTGELFF.

This rearrangement joins TRBV10-3 to TRBJ2-5; tentative D call: TRBD2 (7 bases). CDR3 length: 16 amino acids. The V end lost 1 base, the J end lost 2 bases, and 14 bases lay between the germline ends. Germline CDR1 is ENHRY and CDR2 is SYGVKD. For the CDR3, the DNA is TGTGCCATCAGTGAGTTTGAGCGGGACACGCAAGAGACCCAGTACTTC. It codes for CAISEFERDTQETQYF.